Listed below are T cell receptor beta chains from one sample, sequenced in a study of CD8+CD57+ T cells in acquired aplastic anemia. TCRdb re-derived calls from the reads in MiXCR, one entry per CDR3 protein. The sample includes some 220,000 distinct CDR3 sequences, approximately 35% seen only once; the top ten take 0.9% to 1.2%. Sequencing input: sorted CD4+, CD8+, or CD8+CD57+ T cells (not recorded which) from PBMCs. These receptors originate from a human donor in good health, serving as a control. CDR3s include the opening cysteine and the closing phenylalanine or tryptophan. The D gene is left open where the match is weak. The size entry is marked missing in some rows and otherwise reads once, few, many or a size class.

j_call d_call v_call clone_size cdr3_nt cdr3_aa
TRBJ1-1 NA TRBV30 few TGTGCCTGGAGTCTTTACAAGAACACTGAAGCTTTCTTT CAWSLYKNTEAFF
TRBJ1-2 NA TRBV11-2 few TGTGCCAGCAGCTTACATTCGCGGCGTCCTCCTCAAGATGGCTACACCTTC CASSLHSRRPPQDGYTF
TRBJ2-5 NA TRBV3-1 NA TGTGCCAGCAGCCAAGTTGGCGGCCTGGAAGAGACCCAGTACTTC CASSQVGGLEETQYF
TRBJ1-1 TRBD1 TRBV6-1 few TGTGCCAGCAGTGTACAGGGGGCGGACACTGAAGCTTTCTTT CASSVQGADTEAFF
TRBJ2-1 TRBD2 TRBV24-1 many TGTGCCACCAGTGATCGCGGGAGAGGTGACAATGAGCAGTTCTTC CATSDRGRGDNEQFF
TRBJ1-6 NA TRBV7-9 many TGTGCCAGCAGCTCGGAGGGGGGGGAAGCTTCACCCCTCCACTTT CASSSEGGEASPLHF
TRBJ2-7 TRBD1 TRBV25-1 many TGTGCCAGCAGTGGGATTGGACAGGGGAACCACGAGCAGTACTTC CASSGIGQGNHEQYF
TRBJ2-2 NA TRBV9 few TGTGCCAGCAGCGTAGGGTTAACCGGGGAGCTGTTTTTT CASSVGLTGELFF
TRBJ1-3 NA TRBV20-1 many TGCAGTGCTAGAGTCGGGGGGCTCTCTGGAAACACCATATATTTT CSARVGGLSGNTIYF
TRBJ1-2 NA TRBV24-1 NA TGTGCCACCAGTACTCCAGTTGGCCCTAGTGCCTATGGCTACACCTTC CATSTPVGPSAYGYTF
TRBJ2-5 TRBD1 TRBV2 many TGTGCCAGCGGGGACCCCGACAGGGGACAAGAGACCCAGTACTTC CASGDPDRGQETQYF
TRBJ1-2 NA TRBV12-3/TRBV12-4 few TGTGCCAGCAGTAAAACAGTCTACTATGGCTACACCTTC CASSKTVYYGYTF
TRBJ2-7 NA TRBV29-1 NA TGCAGCAGTCCGGACGGAGGCTACGAGCAGTACTTC CSSPDGGYEQYF
TRBJ1-1 TRBD1 TRBV25-1 NA TGTGCCAGCAGTGACCCAGGGCACCCAGGGGGCAACACTGAAGCTTTCTTT CASSDPGHPGGNTEAFF
TRBJ1-1 NA TRBV2 NA TGTGCCAGCATGGTGATCCCGGGGAACACTGAAGCTTTCTTT CASMVIPGNTEAFF
TRBJ2-5 NA TRBV20-1 many TGCAGTGCTAGCGATTCTCAAGAGACCCAGTACTTC CSASDSQETQYF
TRBJ2-7 NA TRBV4-1 many TGCGCCAGCAGCCAAGCACAGGGTTCCTACGAGCAGTACTTC CASSQAQGSYEQYF
TRBJ1-2 NA TRBV7-9 once TGTGCCAGCAGCCCCGCCACGAACTATGGCTACACCTTC CASSPATNYGYTF
TRBJ1-5 NA TRBV5-1 NA TGCGCCAGCAGCTCAGGGGACAAGGGGCCGGGCGAGCCCCAGCATTTT CASSSGDKGPGEPQHF
TRBJ2-7 NA TRBV10-3 NA TGTGCCATCAGTGCTAGGATAGGGGGACGCCGGACTAGCTCCTACGAGCAGTACTTC CAISARIGGRRTSSYEQYF
TRBJ1-1 NA TRBV20-1 NA TGCAGTGCTAGAGATCTAGGCCGATCCACTGAAGCTTTCTTT CSARDLGRSTEAFF
TRBJ1-2 NA TRBV15 NA TGTGCCACCAGTCCGGTGAGGCTACAACATGGCTACACCTTC CATSPVRLQHGYTF
TRBJ2-5 NA TRBV6-1 NA TGTGCCAGCAGTGAAGAGGCGGGGACCCAAGAGACCCAGTACTTC CASSEEAGTQETQYF
TRBJ1-2 TRBD1 TRBV2 NA TGTGCCAGCAGTGAAGGGGGGACAGGGTTCGTCTATGGCTACACCTTC CASSEGGTGFVYGYTF
TRBJ2-2 NA TRBV13 many TGTGCCAGCAGCTTAAGTAACGGGGAGCTGTTTTTT CASSLSNGELFF
TRBJ1-2 NA TRBV20-1 many TGCAGTGCTAGCGAAGGGGGTCGCGGCTACACCTTC CSASEGGRGYTF
TRBJ1-2 TRBD1 TRBV5-5 many TGTGCCAGCAGCCTACGACAGGGGACGAACTATGGCTACACCTTC CASSLRQGTNYGYTF
TRBJ1-1 NA TRBV29-1 many TGCAGCGCTTTGGGGGGCGGGACTGAAGCTTTCTTT CSALGGGTEAFF
TRBJ1-1 TRBD1 TRBV29-1 many TGCAGCGTGAAGACAGGGGGCAGGGGGACTGAAGCTTTCTTT CSVKTGGRGTEAFF
TRBJ2-1 NA TRBV5-1 NA TGCGCCAGCAGCTTCCTAGGAATTAGCTCCTACAATGAGCAGTTCTTC CASSFLGISSYNEQFF
TRBJ1-2 NA TRBV10-3 NA TGTGCCATCAGTGAGTCGATTGTGGCAGTCAACTATGGCTACACCTTC CAISESIVAVNYGYTF
TRBJ1-2 NA TRBV14 many TGTGCCAGCAGCCAAGCCACATTCTATGGCTACACCTTC CASSQATFYGYTF
TRBJ2-7 NA TRBV2 many TGTGCCAGCAGTGAACACAGCGGGCTTAGCTCCTACGAGCAGTACTTC CASSEHSGLSSYEQYF
TRBJ1-5 TRBD1 TRBV4-1 few TGCGCCAGCAGCCGCGGACAGGGAGTAGGGCCCCAGCATTTT CASSRGQGVGPQHF
TRBJ2-7 NA TRBV7-2 many TGTGCCAGCAGCTTAGTTGGAGGGGGGGCGCTGGCCTACGAGCAGTACTTC CASSLVGGGALAYEQYF
TRBJ2-2 NA TRBV5-1 few TGCGCCAGCAGCTTGGAGGCAGGGGTTGGCACCGGGGAGCTGTTTTTT CASSLEAGVGTGELFF
TRBJ2-3 NA TRBV11-2 few TGTGCCAGCAGCTCCCGGGACATACCTGGGAATACGCAGTATTTT CASSSRDIPGNTQYF
TRBJ2-1 NA TRBV12-3/TRBV12-4 NA TGTGCCAGCAGCCCTAAACAGGGTTTCAATGAGCAGTTCTTC CASSPKQGFNEQFF
TRBJ1-3 NA TRBV30 NA TGTGCCTGGAGTATAGCCTCTGGAAACACCATATATTTT CAWSIASGNTIYF
TRBJ2-7 NA TRBV15 once TGTGCCACCAGCAGCTTGGTGGGGAGCTCCTACGAGCAGTACTTC CATSSLVGSSYEQYF
TRBJ2-7 NA TRBV11-2 many TGTGCCAGCAGCTCGAGACCGAACTCCTACGAGCAGTACTTC CASSSRPNSYEQYF